This T cell receptor (beta chain) was captured in a study of regulatory T cells in long-lasting Graves disease (dated by TCRdb to about 2021). Study-level background: Patients with newly diagnosed Graves' disease had been on antithyroid drugs for under 3 months. This study used TCR sequencing and RNA sequencing of peripheral blood to compare persistent Graves' disease patients against newly diagnosed Graves' disease patients. The study was registered as a clinical trial and conducted in China. A total of about 35 samples underwent TCR sequencing, from roughly 13 patients with persistent Graves' disease and about 20 patients with newly diagnosed Graves' disease. The study at large found these results: Patients with persistent disease shared more public clonotypes (about 2,900) than newly diagnosed patients did (966). Only the TCR beta chain was sequenced and analyzed. As a limitation, the authors acknowledged that the small sample size may reduce accuracy. Preferential use of TRBV28, TRBJ1-2 and TRBJ2-5 was observed in persistent disease, whereas TRBV20-1 and TRBJ2-1 were favored in newly diagnosed disease. Lower TCR Shannon entropy and fewer highly expanded clones were observed in persistent Graves' disease patients than in newly diagnosed patients, which suggested clonal expansion. Because the primary lesion, thyroid tissue, could not be accessed, the study looked at peripheral blood alone.

Taken from the germline V gene, the CDR1 and CDR2 loops are MNHNS and SASEGT. Counted from cysteine to phenylalanine, this CDR3 has 11 amino acids. The sequence is cut down to CDR3 DNA, 33 bases in frame from base 1. V is cut by 5 bases and J by 6 bases, and the space between the germline ends is 8 bases. This clonotype occurred many times. Its antigen remains undetermined. The input lacks base qualities; no much larger clone sits a single base away. The library was produced with multiplex PCR. For sequencing, an Illumina HiSeq 4000 was employed. iRepertoire HTBI primers and Arm-PCR amplification of CDR3 regions were used to construct TCR beta libraries. PCR products were gel purified before sequencing. The original methods were these. Gene usage analysis of CDR3 amino acid clonotypes used the 62 TRBV and about 15 TRBJ segments found across samples. COPE and FqMerger were used to merge filtered high-quality paired reads into contigs. Contigs were aligned with BLAST to IMGT TRBV, TRBD and TRBJ reference genes, and CDR3 was defined per IMGT. Clonotypes above 0.1% frequency were classified as highly expanded clones. Shannon entropy was used to measure repertoire diversity, and the Gini coefficient was used to measure V-J evenness. Clonotypes shared by more than one individual were considered public. The raw public data were reprocessed by TCRdb itself: fastp quality trimming at Q25, MiXCR clonotype calling, in-frame beta chains only. Records with the same CDR3 protein are collapsed into one entry carrying the most frequent genes and DNA. It is TCRdb's table, rather than the study itself, that gives the V and J calls and clone size. The table for this sample lists roughly 560,000 distinct CDR3 sequences; approximately 12% of them were counted only once. The ten largest account for roughly 8.2% of the sample.

What the time point label conveys for this sample: newly diagnosed GD, antithyroid drugs for less than 3 months. RNA was extracted from PBMCs in TRIzol for both TCR sequencing and RNA sequencing. Graves' disease was diagnosed according to American Thyroid Association guidelines. Patients were recruited from an endocrinology department in Xi'an, China. Each patient gave around 9 milliliters of peripheral blood, collected in an EDTA anticoagulant tube. Ficoll Paque Plus density gradient separation was used to isolate PBMCs, and no additional T cell sorting was done. RNA quality was checked with an Agilent 2100 Bioanalyzer and agarose gel, and concentration with a NanoDrop 2000. The same data also went into a second study, on T cells in Graves' hyperthyroidism and ophthalmopathy. The second paper states: Stable Graves' hyperthyroidism was defined as the absence of progression to ophthalmopathy over 18 months of follow-up. Hyperthyroidism patients were newly diagnosed, had a disease duration of under 2 months, and were aged 18 to 65 years. Any patient with an uncontrolled infection, another autoimmune disease, pregnancy or lactation was excluded. Diagnoses were established on the basis of clinical symptoms, serum thyroxine and TRAb, thyroid ultrasound, and orbital computed tomography. A first-round RT-PCR of the TCR CDR3 used the HTBI primer set with the Qiagen OneStep RT-PCR kit. Most expanded thyroid clonotypes (frequency above 0.001) were also found in blood, which suggests that blood repertoires may mirror thyroid immune responses. A model built on a 13 V-J signature distinguished ophthalmopathy from stable hyperthyroidism, reaching 87.88% sensitivity and about 81% specificity in cross-validation and 80%/75% in testing. In validation, the model predicted progression to ophthalmopathy with over 65% sensitivity and 72% to 85% specificity, a median of 6.5 months before onset. To identify distinguishing TCR V-J signatures, a discovery cohort of some 100 patients was used, comprising 40 to 45 with Graves' ophthalmopathy and under 60 with stable Graves' hyperthyroidism. Whether ophthalmopathy could be predicted prospectively was tested in an independent validation cohort made up of 18 to 20 hyperthyroidism patients plus 17 patients who later progressed to ophthalmopathy. The approximately 100 discovery patients were randomly split 7:3 into training and test sets. In addition, the study compared T-cell repertoires in thyroid tissue and in blood from five to seven Graves' hyperthyroidism patients. After sampling, hyperthyroidism patients received methimazole starting at 30 mg daily, and ophthalmopathy patients received high-dose intravenous methylprednisolone. Libraries were constructed in a second round of multiplex PCR, after which size selection and purification were carried out. Sequencing of the libraries was done on an Illumina HiSeq2000 using paired-end 100 bp reads. SOAPnuke was used to process the raw data, with reads discarded if the reads contained adapters or uncalled bases, had a mean Phred below 15, or lacked an exact constant-primer or identifier match. High-quality paired reads were merged using COPE v1.2.5, and each unique nucleotide sequence was defined as a clonotype. Clonotypes were aligned to IMGT TRBV, TRBD and TRBJ reference segments using MiTCR v1.1. Analysis was restricted to V-J combinations with a frequency above 0.0001, which covered 99.2% of repertoires. A TCS score was defined as the ratio of F50 (clonal expansion) to E x V (chaos), with BLOSUM62-based TCRdist applied between CDR3 peptides within each V-J. Welch's t-statistics and random forest reduced fewer than 550 V-J features to under 15, which were used in a naive Bayes classifier (R e1071). Sample size was not statistically predetermined, and blinding of investigators to group allocation was not performed. TCR Vbeta CDR3 sequencing of some 140 peripheral blood samples (more than 40 ophthalmopathy, 75 or so hyperthyroidism and 17 progressor patients) is reported in the paper.

The receptor chain draws on TRBV6-1 and TRBJ2-7, with the identity of the D gene unclear. The sequence derives from a woman aged 25-40 years with Graves disease. Donor details come from another sample of the same person, matched by shared clones. This sample comprised peripheral blood mononuclear cells (PBMCs), obtained at new diagnosis, from a patient treated with antithyroid drugs. The DNA reads as follows: TGTGCCAGCAGTATCAGTGGCGAGCAGTACTTC. Translation gives CASSISGEQYF.